This TCR beta chain derives from a study of blood T cell repertoires in COVID-19. Across the study: Italy, Spain and the United States were the sources of the convalescent and acute COVID-19 samples. Sources were T cells, B-cell-depleted T cells, or PBMCs; the material itself was cDNA or gDNA.

The junction had 5 bases not matched to a gene; V was cut back by 1 base and J by 4 bases. The germline V gene encodes CDR1 KGHSH and CDR2 LQKENI. CDR3 length: 15 residues. The authors' processing: Using reference gene primer amplification, nucleated cell counts were estimated. The method was immunoSEQ multiplex PCR; TCRdb's version includes in-frame clones alone and lacks a portion of them. Clone size and V and J calls were adopted from that table, with D and trimming inferred from the DNA. The table has about 100,000 clones, 92% seen once; the top ten hold over 5.5%. This sequence originates from a man aged 50-60 years with active COVID-19. The chain recombines TRBV18 with TRBJ1-1; 8 nucleotides agree with TRBD1. Sequenced material: peripheral blood. The CDR3 reads CASSPQGQGGTEAFF. CDR3 bases: TGTGCCAGCTCACCACAAGGACAGGGCGGCACTGAAGCTTTCTTT.